In this sample, the clone carrying this T cell receptor beta chain turned up once. Its target is unknown. The entry originates in a study of identifying expanded T cells in peripheral blood. CDR1 and CDR2 (germline): KGHSH, LQKENI. The CDR3 loop spans 12 amino acids. V was pared by 3 bases and J by 6 bases, with 8 bases between. Study-level points and caveats: Across healthy donors, higher total template counts meant significantly greater approximately two-week count variance.

Method: immunoSEQ multiplex PCR; TCRdb's copy keeps in-frame clones and lacks some. There are about 94,000 clones in the sample; 88% occur only once, and approximately 6% lies in the top ten. The origin of this receptor is a person between 18 and 69 years old in good health. Sample: blood. The chain links TRBV18 to TRBJ1-2; D gene unclear. The CDR3 DNA follows: TGTGCCAGCTCACCGAGATTAGATGGCTACACCTTC. As protein: CASSPRLDGYTF.